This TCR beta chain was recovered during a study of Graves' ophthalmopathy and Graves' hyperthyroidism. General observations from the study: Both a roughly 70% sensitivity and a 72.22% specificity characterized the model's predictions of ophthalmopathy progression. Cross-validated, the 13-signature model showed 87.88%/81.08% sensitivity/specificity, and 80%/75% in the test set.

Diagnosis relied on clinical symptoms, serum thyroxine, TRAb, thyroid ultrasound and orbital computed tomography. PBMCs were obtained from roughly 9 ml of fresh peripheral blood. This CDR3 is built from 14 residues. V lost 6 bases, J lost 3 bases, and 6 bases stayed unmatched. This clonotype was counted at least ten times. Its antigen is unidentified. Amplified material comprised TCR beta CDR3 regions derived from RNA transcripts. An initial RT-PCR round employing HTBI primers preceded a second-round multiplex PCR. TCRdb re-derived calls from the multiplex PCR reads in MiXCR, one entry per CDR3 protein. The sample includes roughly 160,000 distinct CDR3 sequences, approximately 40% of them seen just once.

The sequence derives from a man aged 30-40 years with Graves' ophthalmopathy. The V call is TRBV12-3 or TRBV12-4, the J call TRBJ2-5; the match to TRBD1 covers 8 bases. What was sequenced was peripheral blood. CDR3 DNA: TGTGCCAGCAGCCCAAGACAGGGGAAAGAGACCCAGTACTTC. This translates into CASSPRQGKETQYF.